This T cell receptor (beta chain) came from a study of tumor and adjacent non-tumor tissue in lung cancer (dated by TCRdb to 2016 to 2018). Describing the broader study: Of the cohort, over 9 patients had adenocarcinoma, 2 had squamous cell carcinoma and 1 had small cell lung cancer. More than 25 paired specimens, one tumor and one normal lung sample per patient, were profiled by TCRbeta CDR3 sequencing. A total of approximately 120,000,000 productive TCRbeta reads were generated by sequencing, corresponding to an average of roughly 4 million reads per sample. Using bulk TCRbeta repertoires from 15 lung cancer patients, the study set lung tumor tissue side by side with matched distant non-tumor lung tissue. The 15 or so patients were aged roughly 31 to 80 years, included about ten men and 5 women, and had TNM stage I to III disease.

The full study reports these points: The top 100 clones made up a significantly larger cumulative share of the repertoire in normal lung than in tumor tissue. Peripheral blood was not sequenced, so blood TCRbeta repertoires in these lung cancer patients were not examined. Only about 15 patients were in the cohort, and the authors stated that larger samples and more detailed clinical data are needed. TCR diversity was significantly higher in younger patients, and greater tumor TCR diversity was associated with shorter overall survival and shorter disease-free survival. Neither the sequencing platform nor unique molecular identifiers are named or mentioned anywhere in the methods. TCR diversity (inverse Simpson) was significantly higher in tumor than in normal lung tissue (roughly 430 vs 170, P = 0.0075, Mann-Whitney U test).

Sequences SGHAT (CDR1) and FQNNGV (CDR2) are obtained from the germline V gene. Counted from cysteine to phenylalanine, this CDR3 has 18 amino acids. Of all the DNA, just the CDR3 is kept, 54 bases in frame from base 1. Notes on this clonotype: It has no known antigen specificity. One end of the junction varies from germline; a read error may be responsible.

RNA was isolated from bulk unsorted tissue, and RNA quality was assessed with a NanoDrop ND-1000 and an Agilent 2100. The donors were newly diagnosed lung cancer patients admitted for thoracic surgery in China from August to November 2014 who had not received prior chemotherapy. Anyone who had undergone radiotherapy or chemotherapy before, or who had another cancer at the same time, was left out of the study. Pieces of surgical tissue measuring about 1-2.1 cm3 were kept in RNAlater solution and held at -80 degrees C until needed. Receptor libraries were prepared by multiplex PCR. Sequencing was carried out with an Illumina HiSeq 2500. TCRbeta libraries were built by three rounds of nested PCR using primers (Table S4), following protocols modified from ARM-PCR. Before sequencing, PCR products in the 200-500 bp range were cut out of the gel and cleaned up using the QIAquick gel extraction kit. On the study's bioinformatics: Reads were cleaned with Trimmomatic, merged with FLASH into complete CDR3 sequences, and assigned to V(D)J germline segments with MiTCR. VDJtools was used to compute clonal diversity as the inverse Simpson's index. In-frame sequences without a premature stop codon were defined as productive reads. TCRdb redid the processing of the public reads, applying fastp at Q25 and MiXCR, and retained in-frame beta chains. Entries are consolidated by CDR3 protein sequence, retaining the most common genes and DNA. The V and J calls shown here were made by TCRdb, not taken from the authors' results. The table for this sample lists approximately 90,000 distinct CDR3 sequences; about three fifths of them were counted only once. Jointly, the top ten make up 15% of the sample.

The chain joins TRBV11-2 to TRBJ1-1; the D gene identity is not certain. The sample consisted of lung tumor tissue. This receptor was identified in a man between 65 and 85 years old with non-small cell lung cancer. The nucleotides are TGTGCCAGCAGCGAGCATTGTGGGTCAATCTTTAGGGAGACTGAAGCCTTCTTT. This sequence encodes CASSEHCGSIFRETEAFF.